The 9 T cell receptor beta chains reported below all come from one sample, sequenced in a study of blood T cell repertoires in COVID-19. The method was immunoSEQ multiplex PCR; TCRdb's version includes in-frame clones alone and lacks a portion of them. The sample holds more than 150,000 clones, around 82% seen once. Sequenced sample: PBMCs or T cells enriched from blood (not recorded which). Receptors were obtained from a man between 35 and 55 years old who had recovered from COVID-19.

V and J are TRBV29-1 and TRBJ2-2, with 7 bases fitting TRBD1. Germline CDR1 reads SQVTM; CDR2 reads ANQGSEA. The V segment lost 4 bases and the J segment 2 bases; nucleotides outside the gene matches: 7. The CDR3 has 15 residues. In DNA, the CDR3 is TGCAGCGTTGGCCCTACAGGGGCTAACACCGGGGAGCTGTTTTTT. Translated: CSVGPTGANTGELFF.

V usage is TRBV18 and J usage is TRBJ2-1, with 7 bases aligning to TRBD2. Unmatched junction bases numbered 18, after V lost 3 bases and J lost 10 bases. CDR1 is KGHSH and CDR2 is LQKENI in the germline V gene. The CDR3 extends over 17 amino acids. The CDR3 region is CASSPTRDYPSFEEQFF. The CDR3, as DNA: TGTGCCAGCTCACCGACCCGGGACTACCCCTCGTTTGAGGAGCAGTTCTTC.

The chain links TRBV29-1 to TRBJ1-1; D is possibly TRBD1 (5 bases). Germline CDR1 SQVTM, CDR2 ANQGSEA. Trimming took off 5 bases at V and 1 base at J, with 8 bases between the two ends. The CDR3 is 12 amino acids. The CDR3 here is CSVSRANTEAFF. DNA for the CDR3: TGCAGCGTTAGCAGGGCGAACACTGAAGCTTTCTTT.

This chain links TRBV27 with TRBJ1-1; 7 bases match TRBD1. The CDR3 spans 13 residues. Germline V gives CDR1 MNHEY, CDR2 SMNVEV (reference sequence). The trim removed 11 bases at V and 1 base at J, leaving 7 bases unmatched. The CDR3 region is CAATGFENTEAFF. The CDR3 coding sequence is TGTGCCGCGACAGGGTTTGAGAACACTGAAGCTTTCTTT.

This clone was counted only a few times. The V call is TRBV28, the J call TRBJ1-5; TRBD1 aligns across 8 bases. This CDR3 has 15 amino acids. Germline CDR1 MDHEN, CDR2 SYDVKM. With V trimmed by 3 bases and J by 6 bases, 7 bases remained unmatched. CDR3 nucleotides: TGTGCCAGCAGTTTGGGTCAGGGGGCGGTTCAGCCCCAGCATTTT. Its protein product is CASSLGQGAVQPQHF.

The V and J genes are TRBV10-1 and TRBJ2-7, with 11 bases that match TRBD1. V dropped 9 bases and J dropped 2; count of bases not matched to a gene: 9. The CDR3 spans 15 residues. The germline V gene has CDR1 WNHNN and CDR2 SYGVQD (reference sequence). The CDR3 coding sequence is TGCGCCAGACCTTCCCGGGACAGGGGGACCTACGAGCAGTACTTC. Protein: CARPSRDRGTYEQYF.

In its sample, this clone was seen a few times. The chain combines TRBV18 with TRBJ2-2; D is perhaps TRBD2 (6 bases). This CDR3 has 14 amino acids. Trimming removed 2 bases from V and 7 bases from J, with 11 bases in between. The germline gives CDR1 KGHSH, CDR2 LQKENI. The CDR3 DNA follows: TGTGCCAGCTCACCAGGAGGGTTTATCGGGGAGCTGTTTTTT. The encoded protein is CASSPGGFIGELFF.

V usage is TRBV28 and J usage is TRBJ2-5; 10 bases line up with TRBD2. The V and J ends lost 5 bases and 6 bases, in that order; junction bases with no gene match: 9. The CDR3 consists of 15 residues. Germline V lookup: CDR1 MDHEN, CDR2 SYDVKM. The CDR3 DNA sequence: TGTGCCAGCAGTCCGGCGACTAGCGGGCTAAAGACCCAGTACTTC. Residues: CASSPATSGLKTQYF.

The count of this clone is one. The genes are TRBV6-2 or TRBV6-3 and TRBJ2-1; TRBD2 matches 13 bases. The germline V gene encodes CDR1 MNHEY and CDR2 SVGEGT. V lost 4 bases and J lost 3; bases outside the gene matches: 0. This CDR3 spans 15 amino acids. The CDR3 coding sequence is TGTGCCAGCAGTTGGACTAGCGGGAGCTACAATGAGCAGTTCTTC. It translates to CASSWTSGSYNEQFF.